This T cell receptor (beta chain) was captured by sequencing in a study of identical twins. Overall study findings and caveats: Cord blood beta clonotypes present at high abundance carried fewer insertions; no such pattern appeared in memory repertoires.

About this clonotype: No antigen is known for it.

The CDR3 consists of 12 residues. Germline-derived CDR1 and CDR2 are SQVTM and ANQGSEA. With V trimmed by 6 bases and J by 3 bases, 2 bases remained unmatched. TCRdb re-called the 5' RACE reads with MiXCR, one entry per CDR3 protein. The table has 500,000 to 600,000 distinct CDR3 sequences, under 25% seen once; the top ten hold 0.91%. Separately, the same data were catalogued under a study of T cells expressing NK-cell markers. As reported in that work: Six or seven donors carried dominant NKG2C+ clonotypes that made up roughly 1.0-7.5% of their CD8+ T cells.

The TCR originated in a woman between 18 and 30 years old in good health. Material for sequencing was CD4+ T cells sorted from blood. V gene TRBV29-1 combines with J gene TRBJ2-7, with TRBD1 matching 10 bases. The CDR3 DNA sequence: TGCAGCGTAAGGACAGGGGGCTACGAGCAGTACTTC. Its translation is CSVRTGGYEQYF.